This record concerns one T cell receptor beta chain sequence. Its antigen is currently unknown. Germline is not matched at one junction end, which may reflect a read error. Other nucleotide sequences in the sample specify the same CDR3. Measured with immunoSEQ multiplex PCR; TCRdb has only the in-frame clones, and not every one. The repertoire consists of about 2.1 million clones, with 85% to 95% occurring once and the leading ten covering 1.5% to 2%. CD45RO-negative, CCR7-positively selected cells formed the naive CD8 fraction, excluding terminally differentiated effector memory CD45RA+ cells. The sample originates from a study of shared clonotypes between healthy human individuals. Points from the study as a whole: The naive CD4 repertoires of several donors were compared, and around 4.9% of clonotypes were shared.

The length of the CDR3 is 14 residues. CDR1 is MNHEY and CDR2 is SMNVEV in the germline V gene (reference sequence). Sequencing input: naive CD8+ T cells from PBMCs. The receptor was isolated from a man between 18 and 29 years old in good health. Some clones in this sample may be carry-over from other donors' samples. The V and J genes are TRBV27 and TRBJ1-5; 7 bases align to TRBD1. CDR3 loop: CASSLSGGYQPQHF. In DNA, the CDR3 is TGTGCCAGCAGCTTATCAGGGGGGTATCAGCCCCAGCATTTT.